This TCR beta chain was observed in a study of blood T cell repertoires in COVID-19. The cohort comprised adults aged 18 to 89 years residing in approximately 22 US areas. Trimming cost V 5 bases and J 5 bases; bases outside gene matches: 7. This CDR3 region has 14 residues. Germline V gene lookup returns CDR1 SGHTA and CDR2 FQGTGA. As handled by the study authors: By means of reference gene primer amplification, nucleated cell counts were estimated. Assay used: immunoSEQ multiplex PCR; TCRdb lists only in-frame clones, some missing. V and J calls and clone size follow that table, whereas D and trimming were derived from the DNA. The profile shows 200,000 to 250,000 clones, over 75% of them singletons.

The receptor comes from a woman between 18 and 29 years old in a cohort exposed to, infected with or recovered from COVID-19 (not recorded which). The chain joins TRBV7-3 to TRBJ2-3; 7 bases match TRBD1. The sequenced material came from PBMCs or T cells enriched from blood (not recorded which). CDR3 loop: CASSPRGRIDTQYF. The DNA of the CDR3 is TGTGCCAGCAGCCCTAGGGGGCGGATAGATACGCAGTATTTT.